Reported below is one TCR beta chain. Every isolated RNA sample was fully reverse transcribed, so sequencing captured expressed TCRB transcripts. Sequencing used immunoSEQ multiplex PCR; TCRdb keeps in-frame clones, though not all of them. The repertoire holds some 410,000 clones, with over 10% as singletons. The data belong to a study of beta chain features in type 1 diabetes. The germline V gene has CDR1 PRHDT and CDR2 FYEKMQ (reference sequence). V lost 5 bases and J lost 7, with 14 bases in between. This CDR3 is 14 amino acids long. V is TRBV13 and J is TRBJ2-2; D call uncertain. The source of this sequence is a woman aged 18-29 years in good health. The sequenced sample was naive CD4+ T cells from blood. The DNA of the CDR3 is TGTGCCAGCAGCCCACCCTCCATAGGCGGGGAGCTGTTTTTT. This translates into CASSPPSIGGELFF.